Following are 20 T cell receptor beta chains from one sample sequenced in a study of response to subunit inactivated influenza vaccine. TCRdb reanalysed the RT-PCR reads using MiXCR and keeps one entry per CDR3 protein. This sample has fewer than 550,000 distinct CDR3 sequences, with approximately 24% found just once. The source material was CD4+ T cells sorted from PBMCs, sampled 5 to 6 days after vaccination. These receptors were collected from a man in his fifties or sixties who received an inactivated influenza vaccine.

This clonotype showed up just a few times. The chain couples TRBV20-1 to TRBJ2-5; D may be TRBD1 (5 bases). Trimming removed 3 bases at V and 0 bases at J, with 5 bases between. The CDR3 has 12 residues. CDR1 DFQATT and CDR2 SNEGSKA come from the germline V gene (reference sequence). The CDR3 spells CSARTDQETQYF. For the CDR3, the DNA is TGCAGTGCTAGGACAGACCAAGAGACCCAGTACTTC.

This chain uses TRBV28 with TRBJ2-5, with 8 positions matching TRBD1. CDR3 length: 14 residues. V was clipped by 6 bases and J by 4 bases; unmatched bases: 7. In germline, CDR1 is MDHEN, CDR2 SYDVKM. CDR3 protein: CASSRRQGPETQYF. The CDR3 DNA sequence: TGTGCCAGCAGCCGGAGACAGGGGCCAGAGACCCAGTACTTC.

This clonotype has more than one count but fewer than ten. The V gene is TRBV10-3, the J gene TRBJ2-7; D not certain. Germline V gene lookup returns CDR1 ENHRY and CDR2 SYGVKD. The CDR3 loop spans 13 amino acids. The germline V and J ends were trimmed by 6 bases and 9 bases, with 18 bases remaining between them. CDR3 bases: TGTGCCATCAGCAGGACGGATGGGCAAGGGCAGTACTTC. Translated, it gives CAISRTDGQGQYF.

This clonotype was seen only a few times. This chain uses TRBV28 with TRBJ2-1; 11 nucleotides agree with TRBD2. CDR1 and CDR2 from the germline V gene are MDHEN and SYDVKM. J gave up 7 bases and V 6 bases, and 11 bases lay outside the gene matches. The CDR3 length is 16 residues. The CDR3 is CASRLSGLAGGNEQFF. CDR3 DNA: TGTGCCAGCAGACTCTCTGGGCTAGCGGGAGGAAATGAGCAGTTCTTC.

J is TRBJ1-4 and V is TRBV29-1; the D gene is possibly TRBD1 (5 bases). CDR1 is SQVTM and CDR2 is ANQGSEA in the germline V gene. The CDR3 covers 18 residues. Trimming took off 5 bases at V and 0 bases at J, with 22 bases between the two ends. The chain's CDR3 is CSVLEGRPTITTNEKLFF. The CDR3 region has the DNA TGCAGCGTTTTAGAGGGGCGACCCACTATTACAACTAATGAAAAACTGTTTTTT. Drawing the rest from reference TRBV29-1 and TRBJ1-4, the complete variable domain is SAVISQKPSRDICQRGTSLTIQCQVDSQVTMMFWYRQQPGQSLTLIATANQGSEATYESGFVIDKFPISRPNLTFSTLTVSNMSPEDSSIYLCSVLEGRPTITTNEKLFFGSGTQLSVL.

This clonotype was detected only a few times. The chain has TRBV19 and TRBJ2-1; no clear D. Trimming pared 3 bases from V and 10 bases from J, leaving 7 bases between. Germline CDR1 LNHDA, CDR2 SQIVND (reference sequence). This CDR3 spans 11 amino acids. The CDR3 reads CASSIGREQFF. The CDR3, as DNA: TGTGCCAGTAGTATCGGGCGCGAGCAGTTCTTC.

This chain uses TRBV6-1 with TRBJ1-1; 7 bases match TRBD1. J gave up 4 bases and V 7 bases, and 6 bases lay outside the gene matches. The germline CDR1 and CDR2 sequences are MNHNS and SASEGT. CDR3 length: 13 residues. CDR3 nucleotide sequence: TGTGCCAGCACTAGAAACAGGGGCACTGAAGCTTTCTTT. This sequence encodes CASTRNRGTEAFF.

The chain recombines TRBV9 with TRBJ2-7; either TRBD1 or TRBD2 may supply D (5 bases each). Trimming removed 2 bases at V and 6 bases at J, with 15 bases between. CDR1 SGDLS and CDR2 YYNGEE come from the germline V gene. The CDR3 runs to 14 residues. This chain's CDR3 is CASSVRGDGAEQYF. CDR3 DNA sequence: TGTGCCAGCAGCGTTAGAGGGGATGGCGCCGAGCAGTACTTC.

The rearrangement joins TRBV9 to TRBJ1-1; maybe TRBD1 (6 bases). CDR1 SGDLS and CDR2 YYNGEE come from the germline V gene. This CDR3 has 11 amino acids. The germline V and J ends were trimmed by 4 bases and 7 bases, with 8 bases remaining between them. The CDR3 protein is CASSPDSEAFF. The CDR3 nucleotides read TGTGCCAGCAGCCCGGACAGTGAAGCTTTCTTT.

The chain carries TRBV29-1 and TRBJ2-5; the match to TRBD1 covers 10 bases. This CDR3 comprises 14 residues. Trimming removed 7 bases from V and 5 bases from J; junction bases left unmatched: 10. Germline CDR1 reads SQVTM; CDR2 reads ANQGSEA. The CDR3 sequence: CSAGTGVRVETQYF. The CDR3 nucleotides read TGCAGCGCCGGGACAGGGGTTCGGGTTGAGACCCAGTACTTC.

The gene calls are TRBV9 and TRBJ1-2, with a tentative D call TRBD1 (6 bases). V lost 0 bases and J 2 bases, leaving 11 bases between the germline ends. Germline CDR1 reads SGDLS; CDR2 reads YYNGEE. CDR3 length: 15 amino acids. The CDR3 spells CASSVGLGGNYGYTF. CDR3 coding DNA: TGTGCCAGCAGCGTAGGCCTCGGGGGCAACTATGGCTACACCTTC.

The chain combines TRBV3-1 with TRBJ2-2; D gene ambiguous. Deletions cut 6 bases from V and 3 bases from J, with 8 bases between. Germline CDR1 LGHDT, CDR2 YNNKEL (reference sequence). The CDR3 is 13 amino acids. CDR3: CASRLTHTGELFF. CDR3 in DNA: TGTGCCAGCAGACTGACCCACACCGGGGAGCTGTTTTTT.

The rearrangement joins TRBV20-1 to TRBJ2-7; 8 positions match TRBD2. The germline V gene has CDR1 DFQATT and CDR2 SNEGSKA (reference sequence). With 3 bases clipped from V and 5 bases from J, the junction kept 15 bases outside the gene matches. The CDR3 is 16 residues long. CDR3: CSASLTSSGSPHEQYF. The CDR3 bases are TGCAGTGCTAGTCTTACCTCAAGCGGGAGCCCCCACGAGCAGTACTTC.

This clonotype was recorded a few times. The gene calls are TRBV7-8 and TRBJ2-5, with D unresolved. The V gene's germline CDR1 is SGHVS and CDR2 FQNEAQ. Trimming removed 5 bases at V and 5 bases at J, with 15 bases between. This CDR3 is 14 amino acids long. CDR3 in amino acids: CASSPSRFAETQYF. The CDR3, as DNA: TGTGCCAGCAGCCCCAGTAGGTTCGCGGAGACCCAGTACTTC.

In its sample, this clonotype was seen a few times. V is TRBV7-7 and J is TRBJ2-1; 7 positions match TRBD2. This CDR3 spans 14 amino acids. The junction had 11 bases not matched to a gene; V was cut back by 6 bases and J by 9 bases. Germline V gene lookup returns CDR1 SSHAT and CDR2 FNYEAQ (reference sequence). The CDR3 coding sequence is TGTGCCAGCAGTCAGGACCGGACTAGTCGTGAGCAGTTCTTC. Protein: CASSQDRTSREQFF.

This clonotype was counted a few times. The chain carries TRBV15 and TRBJ2-7, with 7 bases fitting TRBD1. The CDR3 covers 15 residues. Germline CDR1 and CDR2: LNHNV and YYDKDF (reference sequence). V lost 1 base and J lost 6; bases outside the gene matches: 9. CDR3 region: CATSRVRGWFGEQYF. The CDR3 DNA reads as TGTGCCACCAGCAGAGTCAGGGGGTGGTTTGGCGAGCAGTACTTC.

This chain joins TRBV5-1 and TRBJ2-4; TRBD2 is a possible D gene (5 bases). The germline V gene has CDR1 SGHRS and CDR2 YFSETQ. V lost 4 bases, J lost 2 bases, and 22 bases lay in between. This CDR3 contains 18 residues. DNA of the CDR3: TGCGCCAGCAGCCTATCCCCTACGGCGGGCTGGACCAAAAACATTCAGTACTTC. Amino acid sequence: CASSLSPTAGWTKNIQYF.

This clonotype has just a few counts. The gene calls are TRBV28 and TRBJ2-3, with D uncertain. The length of the CDR3 is 15 residues. V was pared by 7 bases and J by 1 base, with 15 bases between. From germline, CDR1 is MDHEN and CDR2 SYDVKM. The CDR3 reads CASNAGSLGTDTQYF. The CDR3 nucleotides read TGTGCCAGCAACGCTGGATCCCTAGGCACAGATACGCAGTATTTT.

This clonotype was counted a few times. J is TRBJ2-1 and V is TRBV29-1, with TRBD2 matching over 12 bases. Germline CDR1 reads SQVTM; CDR2 reads ANQGSEA. This CDR3 region has 15 residues. The junction had 12 bases not matched to a gene; V was cut back by 6 bases and J by 9 bases. The CDR3 loop is CSVAPWTSGVGEQFF. CDR3 DNA: TGCAGCGTCGCTCCCTGGACTAGCGGGGTCGGTGAGCAGTTCTTC.

Details on this clonotype: One end of the junction is discordant with germline, which a read error may explain. The rearrangement joins TRBV6-5 to TRBJ2-7; 8 bases match TRBD1. Germline CDR1 reads MNHEY; CDR2 reads SVGAGI. The CDR3 is made up of 12 amino acids. CDR3: CASSNPGQDENF. DNA of the CDR3: TGTGCCAGCAGTAATCCGGGACAGGACGAAAACTTC.